This T cell receptor (beta chain) emerged from a study of blood T cell repertoires in COVID-19. As for the study in general: T cells, B-cell-depleted T cells, or PBMCs supplied cDNA or gDNA.

Authors' methods: Reference gene primer amplification yielded estimated nucleated cell counts. Produced via immunoSEQ multiplex PCR; TCRdb's table is partial and in-frame only. V, J and clone size reflect that table, while D and trimming were determined from the DNA. This table holds 320,000 or so clones, approximately 84% found once. V shed 1 base and J shed 3 bases, with 10 bases lying between them. The germline V gene has CDR1 SGHNT and CDR2 YYREEE (reference sequence). The CDR3 contains 14 residues. Participant age was 18 to 89 years, and participants resided in about two dozen US areas. Participant-given clinical history determined each cohort assignment.

The receptor's source is a woman aged 30 to 39 who had recovered from COVID-19. The sample consisted of PBMCs or T cells enriched from blood (not recorded which). The chain is built from TRBV5-4 and TRBJ2-5; TRBD2 might be the D (6 bases). Written as DNA, the CDR3 is TGTGCCAGCAGCTTGTCGGCTAGCGAAGAGACCCAGTACTTC. This gives the protein CASSLSASEETQYF. Together with reference TRBV5-4 and TRBJ2-5, the CDR3 gives the full variable domain: ETGVTQSPTHLIKTRGQQVTLRCSSQSGHNTVSWYQQALGQGPQFIFQYYREEENGRGNFPPRFSGLQFPNYSSELNVNALELDDSALYLCASSLSASEETQYFGPGTRLLVL.